This TCR beta chain was recorded in a study of blood T cell repertoires in COVID-19. Study context: Samples came from the United States, Italy and Spain, spanning acute and convalescent COVID-19. T cells, B-cell-depleted T cells, or PBMCs provided the cDNA or gDNA that served as material.

Recruited during active infection, patients (from Seattle) were subsequently followed longitudinally. This CDR3 is built from 16 residues. CDR1 and CDR2 from the germline V gene are SGHNT and YYREEE (reference sequence). Deletions cut 4 bases from V and 4 bases from J, with 18 bases between. Original methodology: Reference gene primer amplification in the assay estimated nucleated cell counts. Profiled with immunoSEQ multiplex PCR; TCRdb holds only in-frame clones, not every one. D and trimming were read from the DNA, whereas the V and J calls and clone size are those reported in that table. The table has about 73,000 clones, 77% seen once; the top ten hold under 3%.

V is TRBV5-4 and J is TRBJ1-3; the D gene is possibly TRBD1 (5 bases). The TCR sequence derives from a man aged 65-85 years with COVID-19, enrolled during active disease. The specimen sequenced was peripheral blood. The CDR3 DNA reads as TGTGCCAGCAGCCTACATGGCGGGGGGAAGGGAAACACCATATATTTT. Protein product: CASSLHGGGKGNTIYF.